This entry lists 11 T cell receptor beta chains sequenced from one sample in a study of blood T cell repertoires in COVID-19. TCRdb keeps only in-frame clones here, not all; method: immunoSEQ multiplex PCR. The table records about 140,000 clones, roughly 84% of them present only once. Sequenced: peripheral blood. The receptors were gathered from a man between 25 and 39 years old with COVID-19, enrolled during active disease.

This rearrangement joins TRBV27 to TRBJ1-6; D call uncertain. CDR3 length: 16 residues. CDR1 MNHEY and CDR2 SMNVEV come from the germline V gene (reference sequence). Deletions cut 5 bases from V and 9 bases from J, with 20 bases between. CDR3 loop: CASSPSSAREGSPLHF. The DNA for the CDR3 is TGTGCCAGCAGTCCATCCTCTGCCAGAGAGGGTTCACCCCTCCACTTT.

V usage is TRBV5-6 and J usage is TRBJ2-3, with D hard to call. The germline gives CDR1 SGHDT, CDR2 YYEEEE. V was trimmed by 0 bases and J by 3 bases, leaving 11 bases between them. The CDR3 sequence is 15 residues long. CDR3 bases: TGTGCCAGCAGCTTGGAGGCCGGCGGTACAGATACGCAGTATTTT. This translates into CASSLEAGGTDTQYF.

The rearrangement links TRBV10-3 to TRBJ2-3, with D possibly being TRBD2 (6 bases). Per the germline V gene, CDR1 is ENHRY and CDR2 is SYGVKD. Trimming took off 11 bases at V and 1 base at J, with 13 bases between the two ends. The CDR3 has 13 residues. The CDR3 DNA reads as TGTGCCGCCCGCGGGACTCGCACAGATACGCAGTATTTT. It codes for CAARGTRTDTQYF.

V and J are TRBV10-2 and TRBJ2-2, with 10 bases that match TRBD2. The germline gives CDR1 WSHSY, CDR2 SAAADI. This CDR3 contains 18 residues. The V gene end was trimmed by 3 bases and the J gene end by 1 base; junction bases not matched to a gene: 8. CDR3 bases: TGCGCCAGCAGTGACTGGCTAGCGGGAGCCAAGAACACCGGGGAGCTGTTTTTT. This encodes CASSDWLAGAKNTGELFF.

V gene TRBV10-1 combines with J gene TRBJ2-1; 7 nucleotides align to TRBD1. This CDR3 is 13 amino acids long. In germline, CDR1 is WNHNN, CDR2 SYGVQD (reference sequence). The V gene end was trimmed by 0 bases and the J gene end by 12 bases; junction bases not matched to a gene: 5. Written as DNA, the CDR3 is TGCGCCAGCAGTGAGTCGACAGGGTTGCGGCAGTTCTTC. Its translation: CASSESTGLRQFF.

This clone was recorded only once. The V gene is TRBV28, the J gene TRBJ2-7; tentatively, D is TRBD1 (6 bases). The germline V and J ends were trimmed by 8 bases and 2 bases, with 25 bases remaining between them. This CDR3 has 17 residues. Germline values: CDR1 MDHEN, CDR2 SYDVKM. This chain's CDR3 is CASHDVMAGTITYEQYF. The CDR3 DNA reads as TGTGCCAGCCACGACGTAATGGCCGGGACAATCACCTACGAGCAGTACTTC.

CDR3 sequence (DNA): TGCGCCAGCAGCCATTGGACAGGGGACAATGAGCAGTTCTTC. Protein: CASSHWTGDNEQFF. V gene TRBV4-3 combines with J gene TRBJ2-1, with 9 bases matching TRBD1. V shed 3 bases and J 5 bases; nucleotides not matched to a gene: 2. The CDR3 covers 14 residues. The V gene's germline CDR1 is LGHNA and CDR2 YSLEER.

This clone was seen just once. The chain combines TRBV30 with TRBJ2-2; D unresolved. The CDR3 contains 13 residues. Trimming left V 3 bases short and J 6 bases short, with 11 bases between. Germline values: CDR1 GTSNPN, CDR2 SVGIG (reference sequence). The CDR3 sequence is CAWRLYRAGELFF. The CDR3 bases are TGTGCCTGGAGACTCTATCGGGCCGGGGAGCTGTTTTTT.

This clone was observed a few times. The chain links TRBV15 to TRBJ2-7; D is undetermined. V was trimmed by 3 bases and J by 4 bases, leaving 4 bases between them. The V gene's germline CDR1 is LNHNV and CDR2 YYDKDF (reference sequence). This CDR3 is 11 amino acids long. The CDR3 sequence: CATSSLYEQYF. DNA of the CDR3: TGTGCCACCAGCAGTCTATACGAGCAGTACTTC.

This chain links TRBV6-5 with TRBJ2-5, with D maybe TRBD1 (6 bases). Germline CDR1 MNHEY, CDR2 SVGAGI. V lost 7 bases and J lost 5, with 17 bases in between. The CDR3 totals 14 residues. CDR3 in DNA: TGTGCCAGCACTTCCAGCAGGGGCGGGGAGACCCAGTACTTC. Protein: CASTSSRGGETQYF.

The J gene is TRBJ1-1, the V gene TRBV6-4; 7 bases are a match to TRBD1. After removal of 0 bases from V and 4 bases from J, the junction contained 14 bases not matched to a gene. CDR1 is MRHNA and CDR2 is SNTAGT in the germline V gene. The CDR3 length is 18 residues. This chain's CDR3 is CASSDSDAGGGRCTEAFF. The CDR3 DNA reads as TGTGCCAGCAGTGACTCGGACGCAGGGGGAGGTCGTTGCACTGAAGCTTTCTTT.